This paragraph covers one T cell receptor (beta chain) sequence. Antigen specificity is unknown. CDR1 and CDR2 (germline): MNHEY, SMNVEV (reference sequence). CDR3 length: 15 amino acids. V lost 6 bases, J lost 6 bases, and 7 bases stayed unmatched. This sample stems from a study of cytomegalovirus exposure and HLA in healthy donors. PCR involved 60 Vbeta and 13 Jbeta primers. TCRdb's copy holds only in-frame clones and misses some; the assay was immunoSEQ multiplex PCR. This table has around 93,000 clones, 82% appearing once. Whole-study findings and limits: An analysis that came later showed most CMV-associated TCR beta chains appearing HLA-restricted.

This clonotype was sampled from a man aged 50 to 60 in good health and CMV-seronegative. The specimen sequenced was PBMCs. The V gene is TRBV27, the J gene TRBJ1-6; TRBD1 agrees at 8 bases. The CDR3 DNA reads TGTGCCAGCAGGGACCACAGGGGGGGTAATTCACCCCTCCACTTT. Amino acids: CASRDHRGGNSPLHF.